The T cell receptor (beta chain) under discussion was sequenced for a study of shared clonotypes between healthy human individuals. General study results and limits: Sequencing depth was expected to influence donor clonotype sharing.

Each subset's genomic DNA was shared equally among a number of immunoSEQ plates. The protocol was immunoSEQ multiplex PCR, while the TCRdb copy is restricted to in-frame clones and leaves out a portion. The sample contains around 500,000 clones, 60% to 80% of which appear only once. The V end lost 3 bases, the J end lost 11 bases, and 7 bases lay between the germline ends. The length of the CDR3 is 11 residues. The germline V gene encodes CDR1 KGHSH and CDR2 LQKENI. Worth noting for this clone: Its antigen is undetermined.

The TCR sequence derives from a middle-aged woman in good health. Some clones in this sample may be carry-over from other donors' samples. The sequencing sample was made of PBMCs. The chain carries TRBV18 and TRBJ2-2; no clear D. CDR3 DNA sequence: TGTGCCAGCTCACCCCTGGGAGAGCTGTTTTTT. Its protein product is CASSPLGELFF.